These 19 T cell receptor beta chains were all obtained from the same sample, sequenced in a study of blood T cell repertoires in COVID-19 (TCRdb year 2020). The protocol used for the library was the immunoSEQ multiplex PCR assay. Imported from immuneACCESS, the table was reduced by TCRdb to in-frame sequences with V and J called. These copies leave out some clones; in studies compared against another copy, an unresolved V gene accounts for under half, and the cause of the remainder is not known. The sample table holds approximately 160,000 clones, of which 65% to 85% were seen once. Approximately 10% of the sample is taken by the ten largest. The sequenced sample was peripheral blood. These receptors all stem from a man between 60 and 75 years old with active or convalescent COVID-19.

In its sample, this clone was seen a few times. This chain links TRBV5-1 with TRBJ1-2; TRBD1 matches at 11 bases. CDR3 size: 17 residues. V shed 4 bases and J 0 bases; nucleotides not matched to a gene: 8. Germline values: CDR1 SGHRS, CDR2 YFSETQ. CDR3 residues: CASSVGTGGRANYGYTF. The CDR3 coding sequence is TGCGCCAGCAGCGTCGGGACAGGGGGAAGGGCTAACTATGGCTACACCTTC.

The chain couples TRBV5-1 to TRBJ2-7, with D perhaps TRBD2 (5 bases). Germline-derived CDR1 and CDR2 are SGHRS and YFSETQ. This CDR3 is 12 amino acids long. V was shortened by 3 bases and J by 4 bases, with 8 bases between the two germline ends. The CDR3 DNA is TGCGCCAGCAGCTCCGGGGATTACGAGCAGTACTTC. It translates to CASSSGDYEQYF.

This clone was detected ten times or more. This chain joins TRBV24-1 and TRBJ2-1; D possibly corresponds to TRBD2 (6 bases). CDR1 KGHDR and CDR2 SFDVKD come from the germline V gene. Trimming shortened V by 3 bases and J by 4 bases, and 27 bases separated the two germline ends. The CDR3 has 20 residues. As DNA, the CDR3 is TGTGCCACCAGTGATGCGGTCACAGGAGGGGTAAGGGGCCATTACAATGAGCAGTTCTTC. It codes for CATSDAVTGGVRGHYNEQFF.

The chain employs TRBV7-3 and TRBJ2-1; 13 bases line up with TRBD2. The CDR3 covers 15 residues. Germline V gives CDR1 SGHTA, CDR2 FQGTGA. V lost 5 bases to trimming and J lost 8 bases; unmatched junction nucleotides: 6. CDR3 region: CASSLGTSGVHEQFF. CDR3 nucleotides: TGTGCCAGCAGCCTCGGGACTAGCGGGGTCCATGAGCAGTTCTTC.

This chain connects TRBV7-9 to TRBJ2-3; 13 positions agree with TRBD2. V shed 5 bases and J 3 bases; nucleotides not matched to a gene: 5. The CDR3 consists of 16 residues. Germline V gives CDR1 SEHNR, CDR2 FQNEAQ (reference sequence). The CDR3 sequence is CASSDSGLAGTDTQYF. CDR3 DNA: TGTGCCAGCAGCGATTCGGGACTAGCGGGAACAGATACGCAGTATTTT.

The chain carries TRBV28 and TRBJ1-3; 8 bases are a match to TRBD1. V lost 3 bases, J lost 3 bases, and 10 bases stayed unmatched. CDR3 length: 17 amino acids. Germline CDR1 MDHEN, CDR2 SYDVKM. The CDR3 region is CASSFPSRDRFGNTIYF. In DNA form, the CDR3 reads TGTGCCAGCAGTTTCCCCTCCCGGGACAGGTTTGGAAACACCATATATTTT.

The chain carries TRBV6-5 and TRBJ1-4; TRBD1 matches 9 bases. Trimming took 6 bases from V and 7 from J; bases not matched to a gene: 3. The CDR3 is 13 residues long. Germline CDR1 MNHEY, CDR2 SVGAGI. Here the CDR3 reads CASRQGAGEKLFF. The CDR3 DNA sequence: TGTGCCAGCAGACAGGGGGCCGGTGAAAAACTGTTTTTT.

V and J are TRBV20-1 and TRBJ2-5, with D possibly matching TRBD2 (5 bases). CDR1 is DFQATT and CDR2 is SNEGSKA in the germline V gene (reference sequence). V dropped 3 bases and J dropped 4 bases, with 24 bases sitting between them. The CDR3 spans 17 residues. As DNA, the CDR3 is TGCAGTGCTAGTGCCGTTAGGGAGCGAGGAGTCGGAGAGACCCAGTACTTC. It yields the protein CSASAVRERGVGETQYF.

The chain couples TRBV5-4 to TRBJ2-7; 8 bases align to TRBD1. This CDR3 is built from 14 residues. J was trimmed by 1 base and V by 0 bases; bases with no gene match: 0. Germline CDR1 SGHNT, CDR2 YYREEE (reference sequence). Here the CDR3 DNA reads TGTGCCAGCAGCTTGGACAGGGGGTCCTACGAGCAGTACTTC. The encoded protein is CASSLDRGSYEQYF.

The genes are TRBV7-6 and TRBJ2-2, with 8 bases matching TRBD2. The J segment lost 5 bases and the V segment lost 2 bases, leaving 7 bases of the junction unmatched. This CDR3 has 16 residues. Germline V lookup: CDR1 SGHVS, CDR2 FNYEAQ. The CDR3 sequence: CASSLMSGSSTGELFF. The CDR3 DNA reads TGTGCCAGCAGCTTAATGAGCGGGAGTAGTACCGGGGAGCTGTTTTTT.

The chain joins TRBV21-1 to TRBJ1-2; the table calls TRBD1, which could not be checked here. TRBV21-1 is flagged as a pseudogene. The CDR3 sequence is 15 residues long. CDR3 protein: CASSKGQLGCYGYTF. CDR3 nucleotide sequence: TGTGCCAGCAGCAAAGGACAGTTGGGATGCTATGGCTACACCTTC.

This clone was seen a handful of times. The chain combines TRBV5-8 with TRBJ2-2, with a tentative D call TRBD2 (6 bases). The CDR3 contains 13 residues. Trimming took 6 bases from V and 6 from J, leaving 12 bases between them. CDR1 and CDR2 from the germline V gene are SGHTS and YDEGEE. The CDR3 is CASNSGVPGELFF. The DNA of the CDR3 is TGTGCCAGCAATTCGGGGGTGCCCGGGGAGCTGTTTTTT. The whole variable domain, filled in from reference TRBV5-8 and TRBJ2-2, reads EAGVTQSPTHLIKTRGQQATLRCSPISGHTSVYWYQQALGLGLQFLLWYDEGEERNRGNFPPRFSGRQFPNYSSELNVNALELEDSALYLCASNSGVPGELFFGEGSRLTVL.

The CDR3: CASRKGGEQFF. The CDR3 DNA reads as TGTGCCAGTAGGAAGGGAGGTGAGCAGTTCTTC. V usage is TRBV19 and J usage is TRBJ2-1; perhaps TRBD2 as D (6 bases). CDR1 and CDR2 (germline): LNHDA, SQIVND (reference sequence). This CDR3 contains 11 residues. Trimming removed 6 bases at V and 9 bases at J, with 9 bases between.

The gene calls are TRBV20-1 and TRBJ2-7; 7 nucleotides match TRBD1. Germline CDR1 and CDR2: DFQATT and SNEGSKA (reference sequence). Germline trimming cut 6 bases from V and 6 bases from J; bases unmatched to any gene: 5. This CDR3 contains 11 residues. The CDR3 spells CSAPGTVEQYF. In DNA, the CDR3 is TGCAGTGCCCCTGGGACAGTCGAGCAGTACTTC.

This clone has just one count. The chain carries TRBV28 and TRBJ2-6, with D possibly TRBD1 on 6 matching bases. This CDR3 spans 15 amino acids. CDR1 is MDHEN, CDR2 SYDVKM, per germline. V lost 2 bases to trimming and J lost 2 bases, with 7 bases between them. The CDR3 loop reads CASSLGTTGANVLTF. CDR3 bases: TGTGCCAGCAGTTTAGGGACAACTGGGGCCAACGTCCTGACTTTC.

The gene calls are TRBV19 and TRBJ1-5; 7 bases match TRBD1. Per the germline V gene, CDR1 is LNHDA and CDR2 is SQIVND (reference sequence). V was clipped by 6 bases and J by 7 bases; unmatched bases: 12. The CDR3 has 15 amino acids. The DNA for the CDR3 is TGTGCCAGTAGCTGGGGGACAGCACGGGGGCAGCCCCAGCATTTT. This translates into CASSWGTARGQPQHF.

The rearrangement joins TRBV3-1 (or the pseudogene TRBV3-2) to TRBJ2-3, with 13 bases fitting TRBD2. The CDR3 is 15 residues long. Germline V gene lookup returns CDR1 LGHDT and CDR2 YNNKEL (reference sequence). Trimming took 5 bases from V and 5 from J; bases not matched to a gene: 4. This CDR3 reads CASSSWTSGGDTQYF. The CDR3, as DNA: TGTGCCAGCAGCTCTTGGACTAGCGGGGGAGATACGCAGTATTTT.

The chain uses TRBV25-1 and TRBJ2-2; the D is unclear. CDR1 and CDR2 from the germline V gene are MGHDK and SYGVNS. This CDR3 comprises 12 residues. V lost 6 bases and J lost 2, with 4 bases in between. The CDR3 loop reads CASSQNTGELFF. DNA for the CDR3: TGTGCCAGCAGCCAAAACACCGGGGAGCTGTTTTTT.

This chain uses TRBV2 with TRBJ2-2; 11 nucleotides agree with TRBD1. The CDR3 totals 16 residues. The germline V gene has CDR1 SNHLY and CDR2 FYNNEI. V shed 5 bases and J 4 bases; nucleotides not matched to a gene: 6. CDR3 nucleotides: TGTGCCAGCAGTCTGGACAGGGGGCTCGGCACCGGGGAGCTGTTTTTT. Its protein is CASSLDRGLGTGELFF.